A single sample is the source of the 11 T cell receptor beta chains below, sequenced in a study of T cell responses to AZD1222 COVID-19 vaccine. Assay used: immunoSEQ multiplex PCR; TCRdb lists only in-frame clones, some missing. This sample has some 110,000 clones; 85% to 90% occur once, and the top ten carry around 8.4%. This sample comprised peripheral blood, obtained on day 0 of AZD1222 vaccination. These receptors were obtained from an adult in good health.

The gene calls are TRBV9 and TRBJ2-1; D possibly matches TRBD1 or TRBD2 (6 bases each). With 3 bases removed from V and 4 bases from J, the gap between germline ends came to 8 bases. The CDR3 runs to 13 residues. The germline gives CDR1 SGDLS, CDR2 YYNGEE. The CDR3 loop reads CASSGGAYNEQFF. The CDR3 DNA is TGTGCCAGCAGCGGGGGGGCGTACAATGAGCAGTTCTTC.

The J gene is TRBJ1-6, the V gene TRBV27; the D gene is possibly TRBD1 (5 bases). This CDR3 is built from 15 residues. Trimming stripped 7 bases from V and 11 bases from J, with 21 bases between. From germline, CDR1 is MNHEY and CDR2 SMNVEV (reference sequence). CDR3 in amino acids: CASTVLLTPGAPLHF. The CDR3 DNA is TGTGCCAGCACCGTTCTCCTCACCCCGGGGGCACCCCTCCACTTT.

This clone was observed once. This rearrangement joins TRBV7-2 to TRBJ2-1, with 7 bases fitting TRBD1. The CDR3 contains 13 residues. The J segment lost 8 bases and the V segment lost 4 bases, leaving 5 bases of the junction unmatched. Germline CDR1 SGHTA, CDR2 FQGNSA. CDR3 sequence: CASSSTGFHEQFF. CDR3 sequence (DNA): TGTGCCAGCAGCTCGACAGGGTTCCATGAGCAGTTCTTC.

The sample holds a few counts of this clone. This sequence joins TRBV2 and TRBJ2-1, with 7 nucleotides matching TRBD1. The CDR3 sequence is 13 residues long. V lost 3 bases and J lost 7; bases outside the gene matches: 3. CDR1 is SNHLY and CDR2 is FYNNEI in the germline V gene. DNA for the CDR3: TGTGCCAGCAGTGATAGGGGGCTGAATGAGCAGTTCTTC. The encoded protein is CASSDRGLNEQFF.

J is TRBJ2-7 and V is TRBV5-6, with 7 bases aligning to TRBD2. CDR3 length: 14 amino acids. Looked up from germline, CDR1 is SGHDT and CDR2 is YYEEEE. V dropped 4 bases and J dropped 0; count of bases not matched to a gene: 4. CDR3 sequence: CASSPGGSSYEQYF. In DNA, the CDR3 is TGTGCCAGCAGCCCAGGCGGGAGCTCCTACGAGCAGTACTTC.

The chain is built from TRBV4-3 and TRBJ2-6; 9 positions agree with TRBD1. The CDR3 runs 18 residues. Unmatched junction bases numbered 6, after V lost 2 bases and J lost 1 base. Germline V gene lookup returns CDR1 LGHNA and CDR2 YSLEER. CDR3 residues: CASSQFGQGRSGANVLTF. CDR3 nucleotide sequence: TGCGCCAGCAGCCAATTCGGACAGGGGCGGTCTGGGGCCAACGTCCTGACTTTC.

This sequence joins TRBV28 and TRBJ2-6; 7 nucleotides agree with TRBD1. The CDR3 spans 16 residues. V was pared by 7 bases and J by 0 bases, with 6 bases of the junction left unmatched. CDR1 is MDHEN, CDR2 SYDVKM, per germline. CDR3: CASTGTASSGANVLTF. The CDR3 DNA follows: TGTGCCAGCACTGGGACAGCTAGCTCTGGGGCCAACGTCCTGACTTTC. The entire variable domain, with the rest obtained from reference TRBV28 and TRBJ2-6, is as follows: DVKVTQSSRYLVKRTGEKVFLECVQDMDHENMFWYRQDPGLGLRLIYFSYDVKMKEKGDIPEGYSVSREKKERFSLILESASTNQTSMYLCASTGTASSGANVLTFGAGSRLTVL.

The rearrangement joins TRBV5-1 to TRBJ1-2; no clear D gene. Trimming took off 1 base at V and 8 bases at J, with 12 bases between the two ends. This CDR3 has 13 amino acids. Looked up from germline, CDR1 is SGHRS and CDR2 is YFSETQ. DNA of the CDR3: TGCGCCAGCAGCTTGCAACCAGGAAGGGGCTACACCTTC. This encodes CASSLQPGRGYTF.

This chain uses TRBV3-1 (or the pseudogene TRBV3-2) with TRBJ1-2; D possibly corresponds to TRBD1 (5 bases). Germline lookup yields CDR1 LGHDT and CDR2 YNNKEL (reference sequence). The CDR3 loop spans 14 amino acids. Trimming shortened V by 4 bases and J by 3 bases, and 12 bases separated the two germline ends. CDR3 coding DNA: TGTGCCAGCAGCCTCCGAGGGACCTACTATGGCTACACCTTC. Amino acid sequence: CASSLRGTYYGYTF.

V gene TRBV7-8 combines with J gene TRBJ2-5, with TRBD2 matching 7 bases. Germline V gene sequence: CDR1 SGHVS, CDR2 FQNEAQ. Trimming at V came to 5 bases and at J to 5 bases, leaving 11 bases not matched to a gene. There are 15 residues in the CDR3. As DNA, the CDR3 is TGTGCCAGCAGCCGCCGGGACTACCAGAAGGAGACCCAGTACTTC. Translated: CASSRRDYQKETQYF.

The V call is TRBV20-1, the J call TRBJ1-5; D ambiguous. CDR1 and CDR2 (germline): DFQATT, SNEGSKA (reference sequence). The CDR3 covers 15 residues. The ends were cut back, 3 bases at V and 2 bases at J, with 14 bases in the middle. As DNA, the CDR3 is TGCAGTGCTAGTGAGGGATACTGGGGCAATCAGCCCCAGCATTTT. Residues: CSASEGYWGNQPQHF.